This T cell receptor (beta chain) was sequenced for a study of CD8+ T cells in alopecia areata. Study summary: Tofacitinib treatment spanned 6 to 18 months, with 6 months off drug afterward.

This CDR3 region has 12 residues. Germline V gene lookup returns CDR1 SEHNR and CDR2 FQNEAQ (reference sequence). As to this clone: One end of the junction is discordant with germline, which a read error may explain.

The authors sorted CD4+ and CD8+ T cells from PBMCs. Sequencing templates came from extracted RNA that was reverse transcribed into cDNA. Libraries were prepared by immunoSEQ multiplex PCR; TCRdb keeps only in-frame clonotypes and omits some of them. The sample carries almost 250,000 clones, around 67% recorded once. This chain joins TRBV7-9 and TRBJ2-3; 8 nucleotides match TRBD2. This clonotype was sampled from a human donor with alopecia areata. The sample in question was CD4+ T cells sorted from blood, obtained at week 0. The CDR3, as DNA: TGTGCCAGCAGCTTTTCGGAGGCGGGGGGCGATTTT. Protein: CASSFSEAGGDF.